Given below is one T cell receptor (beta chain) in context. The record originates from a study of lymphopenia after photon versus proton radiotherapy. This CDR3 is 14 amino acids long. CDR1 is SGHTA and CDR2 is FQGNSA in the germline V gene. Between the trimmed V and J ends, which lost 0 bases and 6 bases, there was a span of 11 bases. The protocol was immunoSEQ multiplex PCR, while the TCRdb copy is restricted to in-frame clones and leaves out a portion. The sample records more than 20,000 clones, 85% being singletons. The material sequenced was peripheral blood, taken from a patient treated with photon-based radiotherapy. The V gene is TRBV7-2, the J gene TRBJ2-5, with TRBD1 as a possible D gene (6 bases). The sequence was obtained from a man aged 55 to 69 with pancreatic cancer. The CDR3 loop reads CASSLARGRKTQYF. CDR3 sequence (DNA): TGTGCCAGCAGCTTAGCCAGGGGCCGGAAGACCCAGTACTTC.